This T cell receptor (beta chain) was sequenced for a study of T cell responses to AZD1222 COVID-19 vaccine. The CDR3 runs 16 residues. The germline gives CDR1 SGHRS, CDR2 YFSETQ. Trimming removed 2 bases from V and 0 bases from J, with 9 bases in between. General study points: Most donors were white British and more were female, and clonal diversity was possibly underestimated.

A word on this clone: Antigen specificity is unknown.

The repertoire was sequenced with immunoSEQ multiplex PCR; TCRdb's copy has only in-frame clones and lacks some. The sample lists 97,000 or so clones; 88% were seen once. The chain carries TRBV5-1 and TRBJ2-6; D is perhaps TRBD1 (5 bases). The sequence came from an adult in good health. This sample comprised peripheral blood, obtained on day 0 of AZD1222 vaccination. In DNA, the CDR3 is TGCGCCAGCAGCTTTGACAGCAGCTCTGGGGCCAACGTCCTGACTTTC. Residues: CASSFDSSSGANVLTF.